Listed below are T cell receptor beta chains from one sample, sequenced in a study of T cells in Graves' hyperthyroidism and ophthalmopathy. TCRdb passed the multiplex PCR reads through MiXCR, listing each CDR3 protein once. The sample has approximately 220,000 distinct CDR3 sequences, about a sixth seen once; the top ten hold approximately 40%. Sequenced material: blood. Receptors originate from a middle-aged man with Graves' hyperthyroidism. Both conserved end residues are part of each CDR3. The D gene is left open where the match is weak. For some rows the clone size is stated as once, few or many, or as a class when expanded; others skip it.

v_gene	abundance	d_gene	j_gene	CDR3aa	CDR3nt
TRBV25-1	NA	NA	TRBJ2-1	CASKLGGDSNEQFF	TGTGCCAGCAAATTAGGGGGGGACAGCAATGAGCAGTTCTTC
TRBV2	many	NA	TRBJ2-3	CASLRLDSSTDTQYF	TGTGCCAGCCTGAGACTAGACTCTAGCACAGATACGCAGTATTTT
TRBV20-1	many	NA	TRBJ2-7	CSARYQGSYEQYF	TGCAGTGCTAGATACCAGGGGTCCTACGAGCAGTACTTC
TRBV7-3	many	NA	TRBJ2-1	CASSAEGYNEQFF	TGTGCCAGCAGCGCAGAGGGTTACAATGAGCAGTTCTTC
TRBV7-9	NA	NA	TRBJ1-3	CASSSPDFLGRISGNTIYF	TGTGCCAGCAGCTCCCCTGATTTCCTCGGACGGATCTCTGGAAACACCATATATTTT
TRBV2	many	NA	TRBJ2-2	CASRLTGRTGELFF	TGTGCCAGCAGGTTGACAGGGAGGACCGGGGAGCTGTTTTTT
TRBV10-3	few	NA	TRBJ2-5	CAISEQSETQYF	TGTGCCATCAGTGAACAGTCAGAGACCCAGTACTTC
TRBV3-1	many	NA	TRBJ2-7	CASSRSLQVNSYEQYF	TGTGCCAGCAGCCGTTCGTTGCAGGTGAATTCCTACGAGCAGTACTTC
TRBV2	many	NA	TRBJ1-6	CASSASGLNSPLHF	TGTGCCAGCAGCGCGTCAGGACTGAATTCACCCCTCCACTTT
TRBV12-3/TRBV12-4	many	NA	TRBJ1-1	CASSLSSRGEAFF	TGTGCCAGCAGTTTATCTTCGAGGGGTGAAGCTTTCTTT
TRBV6-1	many	TRBD2	TRBJ2-3	CASSQTALTLAGTDTQYF	TGTGCCAGCAGTCAAACTGCCCTCACGCTAGCGGGCACAGATACGCAGTATTTT
TRBV20-1	many	NA	TRBJ2-4	CSARRDISSKNIQYF	TGCAGTGCTAGGCGAGACATCTCAAGCAAAAACATTCAGTACTTC
TRBV5-6	NA	NA	TRBJ2-5	CASSFYRVDLPETQYF	TGTGCCAGCAGCTTTTACAGGGTCGATTTGCCAGAGACCCAGTACTTC
TRBV10-3	few	TRBD1	TRBJ1-4	CAISETGAFNEKLFF	TGTGCCATCAGTGAAACAGGGGCATTTAATGAAAAACTGTTTTTT
TRBV6-2/TRBV6-3	few	NA	TRBJ1-1	CASSYSTGTEAFF	TGTGCCAGCAGTTACTCGACCGGTACTGAAGCTTTCTTT
TRBV28	few	NA	TRBJ1-4	CASTLGNINEKLFF	TGTGCCAGCACCTTGGGCAATATAAATGAAAAACTGTTTTTT
TRBV7-2	many	NA	TRBJ2-7	CASSPQGGGSYEQYF	TGTGCCAGCAGCCCCCAGGGGGGGGGCTCCTACGAGCAGTACTTC
TRBV6-1	NA	TRBD1	TRBJ2-1	CASTRDRGPYNEQFF	TGTGCCAGCACCCGGGACAGGGGGCCCTACAATGAGCAGTTCTTC
TRBV5-8	NA	NA	TRBJ2-5	CASSLNREGRETQYF	TGTGCCAGCAGCTTGAACAGGGAAGGCCGAGAGACCCAGTACTTC
TRBV6-1	few	TRBD1	TRBJ2-7	CASSPGTVGTHYEQYF	TGTGCCAGCAGCCCCGGGACAGTAGGAACCCACTACGAGCAGTACTTC
TRBV5-1	many	TRBD1	TRBJ1-1	CASSPERQGRTEAFF	TGCGCCAGCAGCCCGGAAAGACAGGGCCGAACCGAAGCTTTCTTT
TRBV28	NA	NA	TRBJ2-3	CASSLGQGENTQYF	TGTGCCAGCAGCCTCGGGCAGGGAGAGAATACGCAGTATTTT
TRBV7-2	NA	NA	TRBJ2-7	CASSLVGGRGGNEQYF	TGTGCCAGCAGCTTAGTGGGTGGCAGGGGTGGAAACGAGCAGTACTTC
TRBV7-2	many	TRBD1	TRBJ2-3	CASSSVGQAGYF	TGTGCCAGCAGCTCCGTAGGACAGGCTGGGTATTTT
TRBV28	NA	TRBD1	TRBJ1-2	CASRLQGANYGYTF	TGTGCCAGCAGACTACAGGGGGCTAACTATGGCTACACCTTC
TRBV3-1	many	TRBD1	TRBJ2-5	CASSQGQGQDNQETQYF	TGTGCCAGCAGCCAAGGACAGGGACAGGATAACCAAGAGACCCAGTACTTC
TRBV28	NA	NA	TRBJ2-1	CASSFPGTVAGINEQFF	TGTGCCAGCAGCTTCCCCGGGACAGTAGCGGGTATCAATGAGCAGTTCTTC
TRBV10-1	many	NA	TRBJ2-3	CASSGGAVSTDTQYF	TGCGCCAGCAGTGGTGGGGCAGTTAGCACAGATACGCAGTATTTT
TRBV20-1	many	TRBD2	TRBJ2-1	CSALDSGGADNEQFF	TGCAGTGCATTAGATAGCGGGGGGGCTGACAATGAGCAGTTCTTC
TRBV6-1	many	NA	TRBJ2-1	CASSEVQHNEQFF	TGTGCCAGCAGTGAAGTGCAGCACAATGAGCAGTTCTTC
TRBV5-5	NA	TRBD1	TRBJ1-2	CASSVPGQGFVTF	TGTGCCAGCAGCGTCCCGGGACAGGGTTTTGTCACCTTC
TRBV28	many	NA	TRBJ2-7	CASRNSYEQYF	TGTGCCTCACGGAACTCCTACGAGCAGTACTTC
TRBV20-1	many	NA	TRBJ1-1	CSASGQNTEAFF	TGCAGTGCTAGTGGGCAGAACACTGAAGCTTTCTTT
TRBV7-2	NA	TRBD1	TRBJ1-6	CASSQGGAGSPLHF	TGTGCCAGCAGCCAAGGGGGCGCGGGGTCACCCCTCCACTTT
TRBV7-2	many	NA	TRBJ1-3	CASSLAWDTQSSGNTIYF	TGTGCCAGCAGCTTAGCTTGGGACACACAGAGCTCTGGAAACACCATATATTTT
TRBV6-2/TRBV6-3	NA	NA	TRBJ2-2	CASSDPSAVTGELFF	TGTGCCAGCAGTGACCCTAGCGCGGTCACCGGGGAGCTGTTTTTT
TRBV7-9	many	TRBD2	TRBJ2-1	CAIARIAGVHEQFF	TGTGCCATAGCTAGGATAGCGGGGGTGCATGAGCAGTTCTTC
TRBV20-1	many	NA	TRBJ2-3	CSARRISSTDTQYF	TGCAGTGCTAGACGAATTTCAAGCACAGATACGCAGTATTTT
TRBV7-2	few	NA	TRBJ1-2	CASSFRFSNYGYTF	TGTGCCAGCAGCTTCCGGTTTTCCAACTATGGCTACACCTTC
TRBV5-1	many	TRBD1	TRBJ2-5	CASSLGGQGSETQYF	TGCGCCAGCAGCTTGGGGGGACAGGGGTCAGAGACCCAGTACTTC
TRBV27	many	NA	TRBJ2-3	CASSLKASTDTQYF	TGTGCCAGCAGTTTAAAGGCTAGCACAGATACGCAGTATTTT
TRBV5-1	many	TRBD2	TRBJ2-3	CASSRLAGGSTDTQYF	TGCGCCAGCAGCCGCCTAGCGGGGGGATCAACAGATACGCAGTATTTT
TRBV5-1	NA	NA	TRBJ2-7	CASSLAGGSGEQYF	TGCGCCAGCAGCTTGGCAGGAGGGTCAGGAGAGCAGTACTTC
TRBV9	NA	TRBD2	TRBJ2-3	CASTDSGGDGDTQYF	TGTGCCAGCACGGATAGCGGGGGGGATGGAGATACGCAGTATTTT
TRBV6-1	many	NA	TRBJ1-1	CASSEFGGDTEAFF	TGTGCCAGCAGTGAATTTGGGGGAGACACTGAAGCTTTCTTT
TRBV3-1	once	TRBD1	TRBJ1-2	CASSQQTGAGGYTF	TGTGCCAGCAGCCAGCAAACAGGGGCAGGTGGCTACACCTTC
TRBV7-9	many	NA	TRBJ1-5	CASSLRDQPQHF	TGTGCCAGCAGCTTACGGGATCAGCCCCAGCATTTT
TRBV6-1	NA	TRBD1	TRBJ1-5	CASNAGTGGRQPQHF	TGTGCCAGCAACGCCGGGACAGGGGGGCGTCAGCCCCAGCATTTT
TRBV5-5	many	TRBD1	TRBJ1-1	CASSPDRGLRTEAFF	TGTGCCAGCAGCCCCGACAGGGGCCTCCGTACTGAAGCTTTCTTT
TRBV28	few	NA	TRBJ2-7	CASSLYGEQYF	TGTGCCAGCAGTTTATACGGGGAGCAGTACTTC
TRBV28	NA	NA	TRBJ1-4	CASSSPRGPNEKLFF	TGTGCCAGCAGTTCCCCCAGGGGACCTAATGAAAAACTGTTTTTT
TRBV14	many	TRBD1	TRBJ2-3	CASSRTGQGVDTQYF	TGTGCCAGCAGCAGAACGGGACAGGGGGTGGATACGCAGTATTTT
TRBV2	many	NA	TRBJ1-1	CASSGEMNTEAFF	TGTGCCAGCAGTGGAGAAATGAACACTGAAGCTTTCTTT
TRBV19	few	NA	TRBJ1-6	CASSRASNSPLHF	TGTGCCAGTAGCCGGGCGTCGAATTCACCCCTCCACTTT
TRBV20-1	NA	NA	TRBJ1-1	CSARALGARSQRMNTEAFF	TGCAGTGCGCGAGCACTCGGTGCTAGAAGCCAGCGGATGAACACTGAAGCTTTCTTT
TRBV11-2	once	NA	TRBJ1-5	CAYHLRWMCQPQHF	TGTGCCTATCACCTCAGGTGGATGTGTCAGCCCCAGCATTTT
TRBV19	NA	TRBD2	TRBJ2-2	CASSMSSGVIGELFF	TGTGCCAGTAGTATGTCTAGCGGGGTTATCGGGGAGCTGTTTTTT
TRBV12-3/TRBV12-4	many	NA	TRBJ1-1	CASSPVGVTEAFF	TGTGCCAGCAGCCCGGTGGGGGTCACTGAAGCTTTCTTT
TRBV5-1	NA	TRBD1	TRBJ2-5	CASSLRRTGSQETQYF	TGCGCCAGCAGCCTGCGGAGGACAGGGAGCCAAGAGACCCAGTACTTC